This T cell receptor beta chain came from a study of response to subunit inactivated influenza vaccine. Findings of the study overall: Researchers suggested that each seasonal influenza vaccination recruits few new T cells.

TCRdb re-called the RT-PCR reads with MiXCR, one entry per CDR3 protein. Among 500,000 to 750,000 distinct CDR3 sequences listed, 13% to 15% were seen once. CDR3 size: 16 residues. Germline CDR1 and CDR2: MNHEY and SVGEGT. With 2 bases removed from V and 0 bases from J, the gap between germline ends came to 11 bases. A word on this clonotype: Its cognate antigen is unknown.

The V gene is TRBV6-2 or TRBV6-3, the J gene TRBJ1-5; D remains ambiguous. The sequence was collected from a man aged 50-59 years who received an inactivated influenza vaccine. The sequenced sample was PBMCs from blood, obtained less than 13 days after vaccination. CDR3 in DNA: TGTGCCAGCAGTTACCTGAGACTGAATAGCAATCAGCCCCAGCATTTT. Protein: CASSYLRLNSNQPQHF.